This note documents a single T cell receptor (beta chain) sequence. Its specificity is not known. The assay was immunoSEQ multiplex PCR, and TCRdb's table has in-frame clones only and misses some. The table has tens of thousands of clones, more than 75% seen once. CDR3 length: 15 residues. The germline CDR1 and CDR2 sequences are SQVTM and ANQGSEA. The junction had 9 bases not matched to a gene; V was cut back by 5 bases and J by 3 bases. The data were taken from a study of lymphopenia after photon versus proton radiotherapy. Study results and caveats: Photon-treated patients lost naive T cells and TCR diversity; proton-treated stayed stable. Only patients who died were analyzed for survival; proton advantage is unproven.

Specimen: peripheral blood, collected from a patient treated with proton-based radiotherapy. The rearrangement uses TRBV29-1 and TRBJ2-2, with 7 bases identical to TRBD1. The clonotype was recovered from a woman in her sixties or seventies with cholangiocarcinoma. Some clones in this sample may be carry-over from other donors' samples. The CDR3 region is CSVNPTGFYTGELFF. The CDR3 DNA reads TGCAGCGTTAACCCGACAGGGTTTTACACCGGGGAGCTGTTTTTT.